The source of this T cell receptor beta chain is a study of blood T cell repertoires in COVID-19. Looking at the study overall: Collection of acute and convalescent COVID-19 samples took place in the United States, Italy and Spain. T cells, B-cell-depleted T cells, or PBMCs supplied cDNA or gDNA.

Authors' data handling: From reference gene primer amplification, estimates of nucleated cell counts were derived. Libraries were prepared by immunoSEQ multiplex PCR; TCRdb keeps only in-frame clonotypes and omits some of them. That table gives V, J and clone size, and the DNA gave D and trimming. The data contain over 60,000 clones, roughly 87% of them seen just once; the ten biggest clones take up under 20%. This clone has just one count. V lost 0 bases and J lost 10, with 17 bases in between. Germline V CDR1 and CDR2: SGHRS, YFSETQ. The CDR3 is 15 residues long. The genes are TRBV5-1 and TRBJ2-1; D perhaps matches TRBD2 (6 bases). The clonotype comes from a human donor in a cohort sampled during active COVID-19. Sample: peripheral blood. The CDR3 nucleotides read TGCGCCAGCAGCTTGGCCCGTATGGCGGGGAGCGAGCAGTTCTTC. It is translated as CASSLARMAGSEQFF.